This TCR beta chain was captured in a study of cytotoxic CD8 clonotypes in ibrutinib-treated CLL. General study points: Sustained-remission and progressing patients diverged in sampling times. Clonality was elevated at ibrutinib response and had returned toward baseline at progression.

Libraries were prepared by immunoSEQ multiplex PCR; TCRdb keeps only in-frame clonotypes and omits some of them. The repertoire holds some 93,000 clones, with roughly 80% as singletons. Remarks on this clone: The antigen is not known.

Germline CDR1 and CDR2: MNHEY and SVGAGI. The CDR3 has 14 amino acids. The V end lost 2 bases, the J end lost 4 bases, and 11 bases lay between the germline ends. The receptor comes from a human donor with chronic lymphocytic leukemia. The material was PBMCs, obtained after 12 months of ibrutinib treatment. V gene TRBV6-5 combines with J gene TRBJ1-2; D is unresolved. CDR3 loop: CASSYKAASYGYTF. The CDR3 coding sequence is TGTGCCAGCAGTTACAAGGCAGCTTCCTATGGCTACACCTTC.